This T cell receptor (beta chain) stems from a study of T cells after yellow fever vaccination. Study information: Any fraction with a low cell number was prepared using SMART-Seq v4 Ultra Low Input.

Only a few counts were recorded for this clonotype. TCRdb ran MiXCR on the 5' RACE reads and lists one entry per CDR3 protein. Of 300,000 to 350,000 distinct CDR3 sequences listed, 3.5% to 4.5% were seen once; the top ten hold 24%. The receptor's source is a man between 18 and 29 years old who received the YFV17D yellow fever vaccine. This specimen was PBMCs, taken 5 days after the yellow fever booster vaccination.

CDR3 region: CATSRDWGTDPRKETQYF. The CDR3 DNA reads TGTGCCACCAGCAGAGATTGGGGGACAGACCCTAGGAAAGAGACCCAGTACTTC. This chain joins TRBV15 and TRBJ2-5; 7 bases map to TRBD1. This CDR3 spans 18 amino acids. Germline lookup yields CDR1 LNHNV and CDR2 YYDKDF (reference sequence). The junction had 13 bases not matched to a gene; V was cut back by 0 bases and J by 3 bases.